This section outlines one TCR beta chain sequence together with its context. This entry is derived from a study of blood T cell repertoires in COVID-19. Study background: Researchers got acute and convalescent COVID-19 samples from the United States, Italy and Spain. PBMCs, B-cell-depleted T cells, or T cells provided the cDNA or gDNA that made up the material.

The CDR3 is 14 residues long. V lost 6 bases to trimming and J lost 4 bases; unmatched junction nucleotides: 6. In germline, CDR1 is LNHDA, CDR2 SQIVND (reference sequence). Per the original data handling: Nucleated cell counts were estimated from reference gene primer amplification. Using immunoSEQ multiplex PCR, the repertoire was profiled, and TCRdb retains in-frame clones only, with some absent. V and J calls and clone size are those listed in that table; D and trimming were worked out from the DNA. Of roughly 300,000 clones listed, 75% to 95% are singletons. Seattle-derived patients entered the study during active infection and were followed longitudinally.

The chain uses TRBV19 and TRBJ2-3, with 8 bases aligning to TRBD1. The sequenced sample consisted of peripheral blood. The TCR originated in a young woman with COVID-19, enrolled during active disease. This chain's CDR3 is CASSLDREADTQYF. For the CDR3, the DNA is TGTGCCAGTAGCCTGGACAGGGAGGCAGATACGCAGTATTTT.